This is a list of T cell receptor beta chains from one sample in a study of cytotoxic CD8 clonotypes in ibrutinib-treated CLL. Clones were read by immunoSEQ multiplex PCR, and TCRdb kept only the in-frame ones, dropping some. In the table there are about 300,000 clones, 65% to 85% of which are singletons. The sequences come from PBMCs, collected at disease progression, from a patient treated with ibrutinib. The receptors shown here come from a human donor with chronic lymphocytic leukemia. Both conserved end residues are part of each CDR3. Each record gives: V gene, J gene, clone size, D gene, CDR3 DNA, CDR3 protein. A D gene is named only where the DNA matches it firmly. A row's size may be missing; if present it is once, few, many or a size class.

>TRBV25-1|TRBJ1-4|NA|NA
TGTGCCAGCAGTGATGGTACTAATGAAAAACTGTTTTTT
CASSDGTNEKLFF
>TRBV11-1|TRBJ2-4|NA|TRBD2
TGTGCCAGCAGCTCAGGGAGGGTCGCCAAAAACATTCAGTACTTC
CASSSGRVAKNIQYF
>TRBV9|TRBJ2-3|NA|NA
TGTGCCAGCAGCGAACTTGGACTAAGGGCAGATACGCAGTATTTT
CASSELGLRADTQYF
>TRBV9|TRBJ1-1|NA|NA
TGTGCCAGCAGCGACATCAGGGCCACTGAAGCTTTCTTT
CASSDIRATEAFF
>TRBV7-3|TRBJ2-6|NA|NA
TGTGCCAGCAGCTTAGGGGGATCTGGGGCCAACGTCCTGACTTTC
CASSLGGSGANVLTF
>TRBV29-1|TRBJ2-3|NA|NA
TGCAGCGCCCCGGACAGGGGACTAGGAGCGCAGTATTTT
CSAPDRGLGAQYF
>TRBV5-1|TRBJ1-2|few|TRBD1
TGCGCCAGCAGCTTGGGTGGCAGGGGGCAAGCTAACTATGGCTACACCTTC
CASSLGGRGQANYGYTF
>TRBV29-1|TRBJ2-7|NA|TRBD2
TGCAGCGTTGAATGGTGGCTAGCGGGAGGGAGAAGAACTTACGAGCAGTACTTC
CSVEWWLAGGRRTYEQYF
>TRBV6-6|TRBJ1-5|NA|NA
TGTGCCAGCAGCCTAGGGTGGAATCAGCCCCAGCATTTT
CASSLGWNQPQHF
>TRBV7-6|TRBJ2-7|NA|NA
TGTGCCAGCAGACCCCTTGAAAGGGGTGGCGAGCAGTACTTC
CASRPLERGGEQYF
>TRBV28|TRBJ2-7|NA|TRBD2
TGTGCCAGCAGCTACCTAGCGGGCCGACGCTACGAGCAGTACTTC
CASSYLAGRRYEQYF
>TRBV19|TRBJ2-1|NA|NA
TGTGCCAGTAGTATTTGGAGGAGAAACAATGAGCAGTTCTTC
CASSIWRRNNEQFF
>TRBV11-3|TRBJ2-2|NA|NA
TGTGCCAGCAGCTTTGGGGGGCTCAGGGGCACCGGGGAGCTGTTTTTT
CASSFGGLRGTGELFF
>TRBV18|TRBJ2-7|NA|NA
TGTGCCAGCTCGCCTCCTGACAGAGACTACGAGCAGTACTTC
CASSPPDRDYEQYF
>TRBV2|TRBJ2-3|NA|TRBD2
TGTGCCAGCAGAGCCAGGCTTATTGCTAGCGGGGTTGGTTACCCAGATACGCAGTATTTT
CASRARLIASGVGYPDTQYF
>TRBV7-2|TRBJ1-6|NA|NA
TGTGCCAGCAGCTTAGATCCTAATTCACCCCTCCACTTT
CASSLDPNSPLHF
>TRBV10-3|TRBJ1-1|NA|TRBD1
TGTGCCATCAGTCGGGACAGGGGAAACACTGAAGCTTTCTTT
CAISRDRGNTEAFF
>TRBV5-1|TRBJ2-2|NA|TRBD2
TGCGCCAGCAGAGGACTAGCGGTCCCCGGGGAGCTGTTTTTT
CASRGLAVPGELFF
>TRBV27|TRBJ2-1|NA|NA
TGTGCCAGCAGTTTTTGGAGGGAGGACAATGAGCAGTTCTTC
CASSFWREDNEQFF
>TRBV20-1|TRBJ2-7|few|NA
TGCAGTGCGGAGGGGTACGAGCAGTACTTC
CSAEGYEQYF
>TRBV6-5|TRBJ1-5|NA|NA
TGTGCCAGCAGTAGGGACATCATAGAGCCCCAGCATTTT
CASSRDIIEPQHF
>TRBV7-6|TRBJ2-7|few|TRBD2
TGTGCCAGCAGCTCCGGGACTAGCGGCTACGAGCAGTACTTC
CASSSGTSGYEQYF
>TRBV5-6|TRBJ2-1|NA|TRBD2
TGTGCCAGCAGCTTGGGGACTAGCGGATGGCAGTTCTTC
CASSLGTSGWQFF
>TRBV4-1|TRBJ1-1|NA|NA
TGCGCCAGCAGCATCCGGGCCCTTAACACTGAAGCTTTCTTT
CASSIRALNTEAFF
>TRBV18|TRBJ2-5|NA|TRBD2
TGTGCCAGCTCACCACGACTAGCGGGGGGTTTAGAGACCCAGTACTTC
CASSPRLAGGLETQYF
>TRBV4-3|TRBJ2-2|once|NA
TGCGCCAGCAGCCACGGGGTCCCCGGGGAGCTGTTTTTT
CASSHGVPGELFF
>TRBV10-2|TRBJ1-6|NA|NA
TGCGCCAGCAGTGAAGGGCAGCCTTTTAGCTCCTATAATTCACCCCTCCACTTT
CASSEGQPFSSYNSPLHF
>TRBV11-3|TRBJ2-7|NA|TRBD2
TGTGCCAGTCCCCGACTGCGGGAGACCTACGAGCAGTACTTC
CASPRLRETYEQYF
>TRBV5-1|TRBJ2-2|few|NA
TGCGCCAGCAGCTCGTTCTGGTCAGGGGATTCCCCCGGGGAGCTGTTTTTT
CASSSFWSGDSPGELFF
>TRBV5-1|TRBJ2-1|NA|NA
TGCGCCAGCAGCTTGGTCGGGGGGCGGAATGAGCAGTTCTTC
CASSLVGGRNEQFF
>TRBV4-3|TRBJ2-3|NA|TRBD2
TGCGCCAGCAACCTACTAGCGGGAGGAACAGATACGCAGTATTTT
CASNLLAGGTDTQYF
>TRBV6-6|TRBJ2-1|NA|NA
TGTGCCAGCAGTGAGGGACCCTCGTCCTACAATGAGCAGTTCTTC
CASSEGPSSYNEQFF
>TRBV5-4|TRBJ2-3|NA|NA
TGTGCCAGCAGCTTGAGGGGCAGGGACACAGATACGCAGTATTTT
CASSLRGRDTDTQYF
>TRBV2|TRBJ2-5|NA|TRBD1
TGTGCCAGCCGGACCACAGGGGGCCTAAGCCGGGAGACCCAGTACTTC
CASRTTGGLSRETQYF
>TRBV7-9|TRBJ2-7|NA|TRBD1
TGTGCCAGCGGACAGGGGTTGTCTTACGAGCAGTACTTC
CASGQGLSYEQYF
>TRBV4-1|TRBJ1-1|NA|NA
TGCGCCAGCAGCCTCGGCGGGAACACTGAAGCTTTCTTT
CASSLGGNTEAFF
>TRBV10-3|TRBJ2-1|NA|NA
TGTGCCATCAGTGATGGTCGGGAGAGATACAATGAGCAGTTCTTC
CAISDGRERYNEQFF
>TRBV12-5|TRBJ2-7|NA|NA
TGTGCTAGTGGTTTCGGACGCAGCTCCTACGAGCAGTACTTC
CASGFGRSSYEQYF
>TRBV7-2|TRBJ2-3|NA|NA
TGTGCCAGCAGCCCTACTAGCCGATCCACAGATACGCAGTATTTT
CASSPTSRSTDTQYF
>TRBV10-3|TRBJ2-7|few|TRBD2
TGTGCCATCAGTGACGTTAGCGGGAGGGCCTCTCACGAGCAGTACTTC
CAISDVSGRASHEQYF
>TRBV10-1|TRBJ2-3|NA|NA
TGCGCCAGCGGGGGGTCCGTAGATACGCAGTATTTT
CASGGSVDTQYF
>TRBV5-1|TRBJ2-1|NA|TRBD1
TGCGCCAGCAGCGCCCAAGGGGGCACAACATACAATGAGCAGTTCTTC
CASSAQGGTTYNEQFF
>TRBV2|TRBJ2-7|NA|TRBD1
TGTGCCAGCAGTGTTATACAGGGGGCGAAAGAGCAGTACTTC
CASSVIQGAKEQYF
>TRBV18|TRBJ1-2|NA|TRBD1
TGTGCCAGCTCACGACCAGGGGGCGCATATGGCTACACCTTC
CASSRPGGAYGYTF
>TRBV5-6|TRBJ1-2|few|NA
TGTGCCAGCAGCGCGGGGGAATACTATGGCTACACCTTC
CASSAGEYYGYTF
>TRBV5-4|TRBJ2-1|NA|TRBD1
TGTGCCAGCAGCTTGATGTCGGCAGGGGGTGGCAATGAGCAGTTCTTC
CASSLMSAGGGNEQFF
>TRBV11-3|TRBJ2-3|NA|TRBD1
TGTGCCAGCAGCCCCAGTCCCGGGACAGGGAACTCGCAGTATTTT
CASSPSPGTGNSQYF
>TRBV4-2|TRBJ2-3|NA|NA
TGTGCCAGCAGCCAAGGGTCTCGGGATGCAGATACGCAGTATTTT
CASSQGSRDADTQYF
>TRBV6-1|TRBJ1-4|NA|TRBD1
TGTGCCAGCAGTGAACGAGGTCCGGGACAGGGCCTCCTAAAACTGTTTTTT
CASSERGPGQGLLKLFF
>TRBV19|TRBJ1-5|NA|TRBD1
TGTGCCAGTAGAGAGGTTAGACAGGGGCTCTGGCCCCAGCATTTT
CASREVRQGLWPQHF
>TRBV5-1|TRBJ2-1|NA|TRBD2
TGCGCCAGCAGCCTGCTAGCGGGGGGCCTCCTCAATGAGCAGTTCTTC
CASSLLAGGLLNEQFF
>TRBV5-1|TRBJ2-3|NA|NA
TGCGCCAGCAGGCCCGGGACTAGCACAGATACGCAGTATTTT
CASRPGTSTDTQYF
>TRBV25-1|TRBJ2-7|NA|NA
TGTGCCAGTAGCCCGGACAGAAGGCCCCTCTACGAGCAGTACTTC
CASSPDRRPLYEQYF
>TRBV9|TRBJ2-1|NA|NA
TGTGCCAGCAGCGTAGGTACGGACTCCTACAATGAGCAGTTCTTC
CASSVGTDSYNEQFF